This TCR beta chain appears in the sequencing data of a study of OX40 agonist ivuxolimab in advanced cancers. Libraries were prepared by immunoSEQ multiplex PCR; TCRdb keeps only in-frame clonotypes and omits some of them. This table holds approximately 80,000 clones, around 85% found once. General observations from the study: With doses of 0.1-3.0 mg/kg, partial responders showed among the lowest clonal expansion.

A remark on this clone: Its antigen is unidentified.

V was cut by 4 bases and J by 1 base, with 12 bases left in between. The CDR3 has 14 amino acids. The germline gives CDR1 SGDLS, CDR2 YYNGEE. This TCR was recovered from an adult with an advanced solid tumor such as melanoma, head and neck, liver or kidney cancer. Sample: CD4+ or CD8+ T cells sorted from blood, taken in a trial of the OX40 agonist ivuxolimab. The rearrangement links TRBV9 to TRBJ2-7; maybe TRBD2 (6 bases). Written as DNA, the CDR3 is TGTGCCAGCAGCATCCGGGACTTATCCTACGAGCAGTACTTC. Amino acids: CASSIRDLSYEQYF.